Following are 13 T cell receptor beta chains from one sample sequenced in a study of blood T cell repertoires in COVID-19. Sequencing was performed with immunoSEQ multiplex PCR; in TCRdb, only in-frame clones are kept and a portion is missing. The table lists 270,000 or so clones, 85% to 90% of them singletons. Specimen: peripheral blood. The receptors come from a man aged 35 to 55 with acute or convalescent COVID-19.

This clone was detected only a few times. This chain links TRBV11-2 with TRBJ2-7; D not resolved. With 2 bases removed from V and 4 bases from J, the gap between germline ends came to 9 bases. CDR1 and CDR2 (germline): SGHAT, FQNNGV. CDR3 length: 13 amino acids. CDR3 nucleotides: TGTGCCAGCAGCTTAAGTTTGAGTTACGAGCAGTACTTC. It codes for CASSLSLSYEQYF.

V is TRBV9 and J is TRBJ1-1; 7 nucleotides match TRBD1. The length of the CDR3 is 13 residues. Germline V gives CDR1 SGDLS, CDR2 YYNGEE. J lost 8 bases, V lost 2 bases, and 6 bases had no gene match. As DNA, the CDR3 is TGTGCCAGCAGCGTGGCAGGGACAGCGGAAGCTTTCTTT. Protein: CASSVAGTAEAFF.

This clone was seen only once. The rearrangement joins TRBV3-1 (or the pseudogene TRBV3-2) to TRBJ1-3; D not certain. V lost 0 bases and J lost 2, with 5 bases in between. The CDR3 spans 14 residues. The germline gives CDR1 LGHDT, CDR2 YNNKEL (reference sequence). CDR3 sequence: CASSQDTTGNTIYF. In DNA, the CDR3 is TGTGCCAGCAGCCAAGATACTACTGGAAACACCATATATTTT.

There are a few counts of this clone. The chain couples TRBV4-1 to TRBJ1-6; D is possibly TRBD1 (6 bases). CDR3 length: 15 residues. V lost 1 base, J lost 8 bases, and 12 bases lay in between. The germline gives CDR1 MGHRA, CDR2 YSYEKL. For the CDR3, the DNA is TGCGCCAGCAGCCAAGGGGGGCAGGCGTATTCACCCCTCCACTTT. Translating it yields CASSQGGQAYSPLHF.

J is TRBJ1-2 and V is TRBV19, with a weak D call TRBD1 (6 bases). V lost 4 bases and J lost 4, with 16 bases in between. This CDR3 region has 15 residues. Germline CDR1 LNHDA, CDR2 SQIVND (reference sequence). CDR3 region: CASSTSQGSSYGYTF. The CDR3 region has the DNA TGTGCCAGTAGTACCTCACAGGGATCGAGCTATGGCTACACCTTC.

This chain links TRBV2 with TRBJ1-6; D is unclear. The V end was cut by 4 bases, the J end by 6 bases, with 10 bases between. The CDR3 contains 14 residues. CDR1 is SNHLY and CDR2 is FYNNEI in the germline V gene. The CDR3 sequence: CASSGGGSNSPLHF. The CDR3 region has the DNA TGTGCCAGCAGTGGAGGTGGATCTAATTCACCCCTCCACTTT.

The chain is built from TRBV2 and TRBJ2-5; a possible D gene is TRBD2 (6 bases). Germline CDR1 SNHLY, CDR2 FYNNEI. This CDR3 spans 15 amino acids. V lost 8 bases and J 2 bases, leaving 18 bases between the germline ends. The CDR3 sequence is CASLQAGRPQETQYF. In DNA, the CDR3 is TGTGCCAGCCTCCAAGCGGGCAGACCTCAAGAGACCCAGTACTTC.

The rearrangement uses TRBV5-1 and TRBJ1-2; D might be TRBD1 (5 bases). Germline V gene sequence: CDR1 SGHRS, CDR2 YFSETQ. The CDR3 loop spans 14 amino acids. V gave up 4 bases and J gave up 3 bases, with 13 bases separating them. The CDR3 region is CASSPGTSDYGYTF. CDR3 DNA: TGCGCCAGCAGCCCCGGGACTTCCGACTATGGCTACACCTTC.

The chain uses TRBV24-1 and TRBJ2-2, with D possibly TRBD1 on 6 matching bases. The CDR3 contains 13 residues. The germline V gene has CDR1 KGHDR and CDR2 SFDVKD. This chain's CDR3 is CASQTGFTGELFF. CDR3 nucleotides: TGTGCTTCCCAGACAGGATTCACCGGGGAGCTGTTTTTT.

This clone was seen only a few times. V is TRBV5-1 and J is TRBJ2-7; 9 bases match TRBD1. The CDR3 length is 15 residues. CDR1 and CDR2 from the germline V gene are SGHRS and YFSETQ. Losses at the gene ends were 4 bases for V and 3 bases for J; bases not matched to a gene: 8. The CDR3 loop reads CASSTGTGTDYEQYF. The CDR3 coding sequence is TGCGCCAGCAGCACCGGGACAGGGACTGACTACGAGCAGTACTTC.

This clone was counted a single time. CDR3 DNA sequence: TGTGCCAGCAGCTTAGCCACAGGGGCCACAGATACGCAGTATTTT. It encodes CASSLATGATDTQYF. This chain links TRBV6-5 with TRBJ2-3, with 7 bases matching TRBD1. V was clipped by 6 bases and J by 2 bases; unmatched bases: 8. This CDR3 comprises 15 residues. Germline CDR1 MNHEY, CDR2 SVGAGI.

The chain has TRBV5-4 and TRBJ2-7, with 8 bases that match TRBD2. The CDR3 runs to 15 residues. Germline V CDR1 and CDR2: SGHNT, YYREEE (reference sequence). V shed 0 bases, J shed 2 bases, and the junction held 4 bases outside the gene matches. CDR3 residues: CASSLEGTRAYEQYF. CDR3 coding DNA: TGTGCCAGCAGCTTGGAGGGGACTAGAGCCTACGAGCAGTACTTC.

The chain carries TRBV9 and TRBJ1-3, with D unclear. Germline V gene sequence: CDR1 SGDLS, CDR2 YYNGEE. The CDR3 runs 16 residues. Trimming left V 0 bases short and J 0 bases short, with 10 bases between. In DNA, the CDR3 is TGTGCCAGCAGCGTAGAACCGGGTAGCTCTGGAAACACCATATATTTT. This gives the protein CASSVEPGSSGNTIYF. Supplemented by reference TRBV9 and TRBJ1-3, the full variable domain reads DSGVTQTPKHLITATGQRVTLRCSPRSGDLSVYWYQQSLDQGLQFLIQYYNGEERAKGNILERFSAQQFPDLHSELNLSSLELGDSALYFCASSVEPGSSGNTIYFGEGSWLTVV.